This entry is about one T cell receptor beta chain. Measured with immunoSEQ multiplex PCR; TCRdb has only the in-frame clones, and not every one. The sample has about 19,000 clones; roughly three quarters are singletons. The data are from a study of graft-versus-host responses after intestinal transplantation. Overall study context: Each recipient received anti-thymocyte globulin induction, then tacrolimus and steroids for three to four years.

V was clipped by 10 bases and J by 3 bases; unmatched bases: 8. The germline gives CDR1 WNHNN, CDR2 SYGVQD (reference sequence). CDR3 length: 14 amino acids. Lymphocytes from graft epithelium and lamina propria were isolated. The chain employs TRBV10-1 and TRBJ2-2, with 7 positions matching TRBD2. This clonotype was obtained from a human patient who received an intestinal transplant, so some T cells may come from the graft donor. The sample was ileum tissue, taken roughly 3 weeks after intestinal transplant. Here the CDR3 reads CATMSGIYTGELFF. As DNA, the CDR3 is TGCGCCACCATGAGCGGGATTTACACCGGGGAGCTGTTTTTT.